These 4 T cell receptor beta chains share one sample of origin, sequenced in a study of OX40 agonist ivuxolimab in advanced cancers. The data were produced by immunoSEQ multiplex PCR, yet TCRdb's version contains in-frame clones alone and is incomplete. The sample lists about 72,000 clones, 85% to 90% occurring once. The sample was CD4+ or CD8+ T cells sorted from blood, taken in a trial of the OX40 agonist ivuxolimab. These receptors originate from an adult with an advanced solid tumor such as melanoma, head and neck, liver or kidney cancer.

This clone has more than one count but fewer than ten. V gene TRBV7-9 combines with J gene TRBJ2-4; D possibly corresponds to TRBD1 (5 bases). The CDR3 has 16 residues. V lost 5 bases to trimming and J lost 0 bases, with 14 bases between them. The germline V gene encodes CDR1 SEHNR and CDR2 FQNEAQ (reference sequence). This CDR3 is CASSQGAGLAKNIQYF. In nucleotides, the CDR3 is TGTGCCAGCAGCCAAGGGGCAGGGCTAGCCAAAAACATTCAGTACTTC.

CDR3 coding DNA: TGTGCCAGCAGCTGGACAGGTCAGCCCCAGCATTTT. It specifies CASSWTGQPQHF. This chain joins TRBV5-5 and TRBJ1-5; TRBD1 matches at 7 bases. The junction had 0 bases not matched to a gene; V was cut back by 3 bases and J by 6 bases. This CDR3 has 12 residues. The germline V gene has CDR1 SGHKS and CDR2 YYEKEE (reference sequence). The whole variable domain, filled in from reference TRBV5-5 and TRBJ1-5, reads DAGVTQSPTHLIKTRGQQVTLRCSPISGHKSVSWYQQVLGQGPQFIFQYYEKEERGRGNFPDRFSARQFPNYSSELNVNALLLGDSALYLCASSWTGQPQHFGDGTRLSIL.

The CDR3 reads CASSSRRVTEAFF. The CDR3 bases are TGTGCCAGCAGCAGCAGACGGGTCACTGAAGCTTTCTTT. The gene calls are TRBV7-8 and TRBJ1-1, with D unclear. V dropped 5 bases and J dropped 4 bases, with 11 bases sitting between them. The germline V gene has CDR1 SGHVS and CDR2 FQNEAQ. The CDR3 is 13 amino acids.

DNA for the CDR3: TGTGCCAGCACCCTGAGCGGGGGCGCTTTCTACGAGCAGTACTTC. This codes for CASTLSGGAFYEQYF. The chain combines TRBV6-5 with TRBJ2-7; 8 bases are a match to TRBD2. Losses at the gene ends were 7 bases for V and 3 bases for J; bases not matched to a gene: 11. CDR3 size: 15 residues. Looked up from germline, CDR1 is MNHEY and CDR2 is SVGAGI.